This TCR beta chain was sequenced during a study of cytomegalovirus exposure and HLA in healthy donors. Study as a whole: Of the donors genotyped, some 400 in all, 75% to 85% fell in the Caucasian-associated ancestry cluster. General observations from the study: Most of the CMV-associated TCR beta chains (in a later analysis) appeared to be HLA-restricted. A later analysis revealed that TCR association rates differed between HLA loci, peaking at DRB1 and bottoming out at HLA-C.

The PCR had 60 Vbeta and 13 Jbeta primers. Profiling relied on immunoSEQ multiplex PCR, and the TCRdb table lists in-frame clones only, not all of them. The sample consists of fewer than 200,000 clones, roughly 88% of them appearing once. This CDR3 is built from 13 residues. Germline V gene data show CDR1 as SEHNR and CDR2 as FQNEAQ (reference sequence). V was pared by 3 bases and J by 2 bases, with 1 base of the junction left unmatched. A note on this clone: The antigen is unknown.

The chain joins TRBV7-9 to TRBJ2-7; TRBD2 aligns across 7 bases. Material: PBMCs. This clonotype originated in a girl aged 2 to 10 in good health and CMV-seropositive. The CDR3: CASSFSGPYEQYF. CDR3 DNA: TGTGCCAGCAGCTTTAGCGGGCCCTACGAGCAGTACTTC.